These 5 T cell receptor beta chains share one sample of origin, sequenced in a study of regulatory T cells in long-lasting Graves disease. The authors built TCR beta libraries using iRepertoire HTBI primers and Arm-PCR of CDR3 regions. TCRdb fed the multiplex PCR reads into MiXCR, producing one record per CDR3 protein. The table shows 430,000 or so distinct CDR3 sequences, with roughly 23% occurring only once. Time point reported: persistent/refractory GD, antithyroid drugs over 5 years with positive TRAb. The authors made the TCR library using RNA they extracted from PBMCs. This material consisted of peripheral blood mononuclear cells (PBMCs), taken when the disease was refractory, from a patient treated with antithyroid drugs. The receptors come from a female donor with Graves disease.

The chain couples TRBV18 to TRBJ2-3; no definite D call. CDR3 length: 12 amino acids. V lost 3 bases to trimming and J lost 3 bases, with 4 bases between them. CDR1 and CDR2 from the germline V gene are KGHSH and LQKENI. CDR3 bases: TGTGCCAGCTCACCGGATACAGATACGCAGTATTTT. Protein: CASSPDTDTQYF.

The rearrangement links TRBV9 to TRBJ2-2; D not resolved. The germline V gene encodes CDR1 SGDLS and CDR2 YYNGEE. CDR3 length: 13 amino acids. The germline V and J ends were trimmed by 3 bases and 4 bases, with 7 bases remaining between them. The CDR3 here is CASSASGTGELFF. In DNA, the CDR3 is TGTGCCAGCAGCGCCTCGGGCACCGGGGAGCTGTTTTTT.

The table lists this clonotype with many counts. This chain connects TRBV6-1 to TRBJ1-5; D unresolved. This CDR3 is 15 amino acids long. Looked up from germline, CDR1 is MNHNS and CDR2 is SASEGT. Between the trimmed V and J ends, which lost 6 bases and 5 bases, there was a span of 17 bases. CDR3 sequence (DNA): TGTGCCAGCAGGCCCAGGCCCCCGCTCTATCAGCCCCAGCATTTT. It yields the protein CASRPRPPLYQPQHF.

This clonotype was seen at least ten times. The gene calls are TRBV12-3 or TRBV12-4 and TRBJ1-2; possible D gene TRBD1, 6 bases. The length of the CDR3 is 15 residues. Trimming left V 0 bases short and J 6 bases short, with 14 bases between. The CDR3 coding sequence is TGTGCCAGCAGTTTAGCAATACAGGGTGTGGATGGCTACACCTTC. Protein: CASSLAIQGVDGYTF.

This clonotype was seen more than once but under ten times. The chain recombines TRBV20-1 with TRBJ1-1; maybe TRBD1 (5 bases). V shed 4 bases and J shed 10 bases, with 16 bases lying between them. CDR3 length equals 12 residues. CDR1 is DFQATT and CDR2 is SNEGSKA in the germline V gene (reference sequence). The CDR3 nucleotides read TGCAGTGCTAACGTCCAAGGGAGGGGAGCTTTCTTT. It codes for CSANVQGRGAFF.